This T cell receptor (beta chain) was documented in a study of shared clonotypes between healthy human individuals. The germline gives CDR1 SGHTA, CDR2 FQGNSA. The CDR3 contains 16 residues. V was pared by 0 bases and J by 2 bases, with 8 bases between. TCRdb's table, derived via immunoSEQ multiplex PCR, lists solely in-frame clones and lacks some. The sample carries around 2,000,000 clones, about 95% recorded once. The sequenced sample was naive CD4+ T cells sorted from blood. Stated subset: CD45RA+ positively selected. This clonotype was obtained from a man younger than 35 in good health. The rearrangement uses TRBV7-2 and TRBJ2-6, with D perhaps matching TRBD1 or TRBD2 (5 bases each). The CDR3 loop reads CASSLARGAGANVLTF. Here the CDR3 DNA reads TGTGCCAGCAGCTTAGCGAGAGGGGCTGGGGCCAACGTCCTGACTTTC.